This T cell receptor (beta chain) was captured in a study of T cells after yellow fever vaccination (dated by TCRdb to the late 2010s). In terms of the full investigation: The SMART-Seq v4 Ultra Low Input RNA kit was used to prepare libraries from fractions with low cell numbers. To track T-cell clones before and after primary and booster YFV17D yellow fever vaccination, bulk TCR alpha and beta repertoires were sequenced longitudinally. Two healthy male donors, one aged 18 to 30 and one aged 30 to 40 years, were included in the cohort. Blood samples were taken at several timepoints before and after primary and secondary immunization, and bulk PBMC replicates and cell subsets were isolated.

Overall study outcomes, separate from this receptor: Only a couple of donors were included in the study, so the extent to which the findings can be generalized is limited. A small share of clonotypes occurred in both CD4 and CD8 compartments, likely arising from convergent recombination. The secondary T-cell response was weaker than the primary response but faster, peaking on day 5 instead of day 15. Because abundant contaminating clonotypes from the bulk population could be contained in FACS-sorted repertoires, computational filtering was required. Most clones expanded after primary vaccination were re-detected after the booster (around 96% of CD4 and more than 70% of CD8), suggesting broad memory maintenance.

The CDR3, from cysteine to phenylalanine, totals 13 residues. Only the CDR3 part of the read is kept: 39 bases, read in frame from the first base. V and J lose 1 base and 5 bases, and a span of 8 bases separates them. The germline V gene sets CDR1 to SGHTA and CDR2 to FQGTGA. This clonotype was picked up a small number of times. Its antigen target is currently unknown. One base away there is no much larger clone; base qualities are not given. Sequencing used an Illumina NovaSeq 6000. Synthesis of TCR cDNA relied on 5'RACE template switching, a step that introduced a universal primer site along with unique molecular identifiers. Priming for cDNA synthesis came from both the TCR alpha and TCR beta constant segments. Library amplification involved two PCR steps, and the second step added sample barcodes and sequencing adapters. Libraries were sequenced on Illumina HiSeq 2500 (2x100 bp) or NovaSeq (2x150 bp). As for the authors' bioinformatics: MIGEC was used to demultiplex reads and collapse the reads into UMI consensus sequences, and MiXCR was used for V(D)J alignment. Vaccine-responding clonotypes were defined with edgeR using replicate PBMC samples, requiring FDR below 0.01 and a log2 fold change above 5 up to day 15. CD4 or CD8 identity was assigned to each bulk clonotype according to whether the clonotype was present at higher abundance in the sequenced CD4 repertoire or the sequenced CD8 repertoire. Using fastp at Q25 and MiXCR, TCRdb reprocessed the public reads and kept productive beta chains. Rows are unified per CDR3 protein, each entry keeping the most common DNA and genes. It is TCRdb's table, rather than the study itself, that gives the V and J calls and clone size. This sample is represented by about 340,000 distinct CDR3 sequences; under 5% of them were singletons. The ten top clones hold 20% to 25% of the sample.

This specimen's treatment or condition label, per the study, means: live attenuated yellow fever vaccine strain. At every blood-draw timepoint, two biological replicates of bulk PBMCs were collected. A standard Ficoll-Paque protocol was used to isolate PBMCs from peripheral blood. TriZol was used to extract RNA from bulk PBMCs, from CD4 and CD8 fractions, and from dextramer-positive and dextramer-negative fractions. The chain employs TRBV7-3 and TRBJ2-5; TRBD2 might be the D gene, on 5 matching bases. This material consisted of PBMCs, taken 5 days after the yellow fever booster vaccination. This TCR was recovered from a man aged 18 to 30 who received the YFV17D yellow fever vaccine. The CDR3 protein is CASSLNPGETQYF. The bases read TGTGCCAGCAGCTTAAACCCGGGGGAGACCCAGTACTTC.